These 27 T cell receptor beta chains share one sample of origin, sequenced in a study of blood T cell repertoires in COVID-19 (dated by TCRdb to the early 2020s). Library preparation was by the immunoSEQ multiplex PCR assay. The clones in this table, taken by TCRdb from immuneACCESS, are in-frame only. Not every clone is retained; where verified, under half of the shortfall comes from an unresolved V gene, and the cause of the rest is unknown. The sample data list hundreds of thousands of clones, and roughly 85% of these were observed just once. The ten top clones hold 5% to 6.5% of the sample. The sample was peripheral blood. The receptors derive from a man between 50 and 59 years old with active or convalescent COVID-19.

The chain couples TRBV2 to TRBJ1-6; 9 positions agree with TRBD1. The V and J ends lost 7 bases and 7 bases, in that order; junction bases with no gene match: 5. CDR1 is SNHLY, CDR2 FYNNEI, per germline. The CDR3 has 14 residues. This CDR3 reads CASTRGQGNSPLHF. The CDR3 DNA reads as TGTGCCAGCACCAGGGGACAGGGAAATTCACCCCTCCACTTT.

This clone was seen only a few times. The chain has TRBV4-1 and TRBJ2-7; 13 nucleotides match TRBD2. V gave up 9 bases and J gave up 6 bases; unmatched junction bases: 8. The germline gives CDR1 MGHRA, CDR2 YSYEKL. This CDR3 contains 14 residues. CDR3 amino acids: CASPGTSGDAEQYF. The CDR3 nucleotides are TGCGCCAGTCCCGGGACTAGCGGGGATGCCGAGCAGTACTTC.

The chain combines TRBV5-4 with TRBJ2-1; 10 bases fit TRBD2. Germline V gene lookup returns CDR1 SGHNT and CDR2 YYREEE (reference sequence). This CDR3 spans 16 amino acids. Trimming cost V 5 bases and J 7 bases; bases outside gene matches: 12. The CDR3 loop is CASSRASGSNANEQFF. As DNA, the CDR3 is TGTGCCAGCAGTAGGGCTAGCGGGAGTAATGCGAATGAGCAGTTCTTC.

The rearrangement joins TRBV2 to TRBJ1-1, with D hard to call. The V and J ends lost 5 bases and 7 bases respectively, with 8 bases between them. Germline values: CDR1 SNHLY, CDR2 FYNNEI. The CDR3 runs 11 residues. Here the CDR3 reads CASSQDNEAFF. CDR3 bases: TGTGCCAGCAGTCAGGATAATGAAGCTTTCTTT. The full variable domain, in which reference TRBV2 and TRBJ1-1 provide the parts outside the CDR3, is EPEVTQTPSHQVTQMGQEVILRCVPISNHLYFYWYRQILGQKVEFLVSFYNNEISEKSEIFDDQFSVERPDGSNFTLKIRSTKLEDSAMYFCASSQDNEAFFGQGTRLTVV.

Here the CDR3 reads CASSFGTGVSPLHF. The CDR3 DNA is TGTGCCAGCAGTTTCGGGACAGGGGTATCACCCCTCCACTTT. The J gene is TRBJ1-6, the V gene TRBV28; 10 nucleotides agree with TRBD1. The CDR3 extends over 14 amino acids. CDR1 and CDR2 from the germline V gene are MDHEN and SYDVKM. With V trimmed by 3 bases and J by 10 bases, 3 bases remained unmatched.

This clone was seen a few times. The chain links TRBV7-9 to TRBJ1-1; no definite D call. CDR3 size: 13 residues. Per the germline V gene, CDR1 is SEHNR and CDR2 is FQNEAQ (reference sequence). The V end lost 4 bases, the J end lost 1 base, and 7 bases lay between the germline ends. The CDR3 loop reads CASSSPSNTEAFF. Here the CDR3 DNA reads TGTGCCAGCAGCTCCCCCTCGAACACTGAAGCTTTCTTT.

The chain employs TRBV5-5 and TRBJ1-1, with D unresolved. V lost 3 bases and J lost 1, with 4 bases in between. Germline V gives CDR1 SGHKS, CDR2 YYEKEE (reference sequence). This CDR3 is 12 amino acids long. The CDR3 protein is CASSWRNTEAFF. The CDR3 DNA reads TGTGCCAGCAGCTGGAGGAACACTGAAGCTTTCTTT.

The genes are TRBV27 and TRBJ2-5; D might be TRBD1 (6 bases). Looked up from germline, CDR1 is MNHEY and CDR2 is SMNVEV (reference sequence). The CDR3 extends over 13 amino acids. V gave up 8 bases and J gave up 0 bases, with 10 bases separating them. The CDR3 DNA is TGTGCCAGCTCAAGGGGGTACCAAGAGACCCAGTACTTC. The encoded protein is CASSRGYQETQYF.

CDR3 in DNA: TGTGCCAGCAGCCAAGATTCGGGAGGGGCTAATGAAAAACTGTTTTTT. Translating it yields CASSQDSGGANEKLFF. The V call is TRBV3-1 (or the pseudogene TRBV3-2), the J call TRBJ1-4, with D maybe TRBD1 (5 bases). CDR3 length: 16 amino acids. The germline gives CDR1 LGHDT, CDR2 YNNKEL (reference sequence). Trimming shortened V by 0 bases and J by 3 bases, and 11 bases separated the two germline ends.

The V call is TRBV7-2, the J call TRBJ2-1, with D possibly being TRBD1 (6 bases). The CDR3 contains 16 residues. Germline CDR1 and CDR2: SGHTA and FQGNSA. With 1 base removed from V and 4 bases from J, the gap between germline ends came to 14 bases. The CDR3 region has the DNA TGTGCCAGCAGCTTAGGGCAGGGGATTGTGTACAATGAGCAGTTCTTC. The encoded protein is CASSLGQGIVYNEQFF.

Notes on this clone: This CDR3 fails to terminate in the conserved phenylalanine or tryptophan, so it likely reflects a read error. The chain links TRBV12-3 or TRBV12-4 to TRBJ1-2; maybe TRBD1 (5 bases). V was shortened by 6 bases and J by 4 bases, with 9 bases between the two germline ends. This CDR3 comprises 12 residues. CDR3 DNA sequence: TGTGCCAGCAGCCTCGACAGCTATGGCTACACCTCC. It is translated as CASSLDSYGYTS.

This chain links TRBV12-3 or TRBV12-4 with TRBJ1-5, with D hard to call. V was trimmed by 3 bases and J by 4 bases, leaving 7 bases between them. This CDR3 has 13 amino acids. In nucleotides, the CDR3 is TGTGCCAGCAGTTTGAGAGGGAATCAGCCCCAGCATTTT. Protein: CASSLRGNQPQHF.

The chain joins TRBV5-1 to TRBJ2-2; D may be TRBD2 (6 bases). With 4 bases removed from V and 3 bases from J, the gap between germline ends came to 13 bases. CDR1 SGHRS and CDR2 YFSETQ come from the germline V gene. The CDR3 spans 15 residues. CDR3 sequence (DNA): TGCGCCAGCAGCCCCATGGGGGGTGACACCGGGGAGCTGTTTTTT. The encoded protein is CASSPMGGDTGELFF.

The chain is built from TRBV5-4 and TRBJ2-3, with 8 bases that match TRBD2. The trim removed 3 bases at V and 4 bases at J, leaving 16 bases unmatched. Per germline, CDR1 SGHNT and CDR2 YYREEE (reference sequence). This CDR3 comprises 18 residues. Written as DNA, the CDR3 is TGTGCCAGCAGCTGGCCCCCGGGGAGCGGGAGAGAGTCAGATACGCAGTATTTT. Amino acids: CASSWPPGSGRESDTQYF.

This chain links TRBV6-5 with TRBJ2-7, with 8 positions matching TRBD2. CDR3 length equals 13 residues. From germline, CDR1 is MNHEY and CDR2 SVGAGI. V shed 6 bases and J 3 bases; nucleotides not matched to a gene: 4. This chain's CDR3 is CASRSGSDYEQYF. The CDR3 coding sequence is TGTGCCAGCAGAAGCGGGAGTGACTACGAGCAGTACTTC.

This clone has just one count. The chain has TRBV6-5 and TRBJ2-1, with 10 bases identical to TRBD2. V dropped 4 bases and J dropped 3; count of bases not matched to a gene: 6. In germline, CDR1 is MNHEY, CDR2 SVGAGI. This CDR3 is 16 amino acids long. As DNA, the CDR3 is TGTGCCAGCAGTTTAAGCGGGAGGGCTTTCTACAATGAGCAGTTCTTC. The encoded protein is CASSLSGRAFYNEQFF.

This clone was detected only once. The chain is built from TRBV7-9 and TRBJ1-1; D is perhaps TRBD1 (6 bases). The length of the CDR3 is 11 residues. Germline-derived CDR1 and CDR2 are SEHNR and FQNEAQ (reference sequence). Trimming took 5 bases from V and 7 from J, leaving 8 bases between them. The CDR3 loop reads CASSRTVEAFF. The CDR3 DNA reads TGTGCCAGCAGCCGGACAGTTGAAGCTTTCTTT.

The rearrangement links TRBV7-3 to TRBJ1-5; D call uncertain. The CDR3 is 13 amino acids. Between the trimmed V and J ends, which lost 1 base and 7 bases, there was a span of 8 bases. Germline V gene data show CDR1 as SGHTA and CDR2 as FQGTGA. The CDR3 nucleotides read TGTGCCAGCAGCTTAAGTCGAGAGCAGCCCCAGCATTTT. This encodes CASSLSREQPQHF.

The chain joins TRBV6-5 to TRBJ2-3; TRBD2 might be the D (6 bases). The CDR3 runs 13 residues. From germline, CDR1 is MNHEY and CDR2 SVGAGI. The V end lost 6 bases, the J end lost 3 bases, and 10 bases lay between the germline ends. CDR3 amino acids: CASRRGRTDTQYF. Written as DNA, the CDR3 is TGTGCCAGCAGGCGGGGTCGGACAGATACGCAGTATTTT.

V gene TRBV5-1 combines with J gene TRBJ1-3; 10 bases agree with TRBD1. The CDR3 loop spans 15 amino acids. The V gene end was trimmed by 4 bases and the J gene end by 2 bases; junction bases not matched to a gene: 3. The germline V gene encodes CDR1 SGHRS and CDR2 YFSETQ. The CDR3 is CASSPGTGAGNTIYF. The DNA for the CDR3 is TGCGCCAGCAGCCCAGGGACAGGGGCTGGAAACACCATATATTTT. The whole variable domain, remainder taken from reference TRBV5-1 and TRBJ1-3, is KAGVTQTPRYLIKTRGQQVTLSCSPISGHRSVSWYQQTPGQGLQFLFEYFSETQRNKGNFPGRFSGRQFSNSRSEMNVSTLELGDSALYLCASSPGTGAGNTIYFGEGSWLTVV.

The J gene is TRBJ2-7, the V gene TRBV6-2 or TRBV6-3; 15 bases match TRBD2. Trimming removed 2 bases from V and 1 base from J; junction bases left unmatched: 0. The CDR3 covers 16 residues. The germline V gene has CDR1 MNHEY and CDR2 SVGEGT. The CDR3 spells CASSYGTSGRSYEQYF. The CDR3, as DNA: TGTGCCAGCAGTTACGGGACTAGCGGGAGGTCCTACGAGCAGTACTTC.

The chain is built from TRBV19 and TRBJ2-6, with D possibly being TRBD1 (5 bases). The V end was cut by 3 bases, the J end by 1 base, with 10 bases between. The CDR3 consists of 16 residues. Germline V gives CDR1 LNHDA, CDR2 SQIVND (reference sequence). The CDR3 protein is CASSIPRGSGANVLTF. The CDR3 DNA is TGTGCCAGTAGTATTCCTAGGGGTTCTGGGGCCAACGTCCTGACTTTC.

The chain has TRBV18 and TRBJ2-2, with 7 bases fitting TRBD2. This CDR3 has 16 residues. Germline V gene lookup returns CDR1 KGHSH and CDR2 LQKENI. The trim removed 0 bases at V and 6 bases at J, leaving 7 bases unmatched. The CDR3 protein is CASSPPSRGFAGELFF. Here the CDR3 DNA reads TGTGCCAGCTCACCACCATCGCGGGGGTTTGCCGGGGAGCTGTTTTTT.

This rearrangement joins TRBV30 to TRBJ2-7, with D maybe TRBD1 (6 bases). Looked up from germline, CDR1 is GTSNPN and CDR2 is SVGIG (reference sequence). The CDR3 consists of 15 residues. V lost 8 bases, J lost 6 bases, and 26 bases lay in between. The CDR3 DNA is TGTGCCGGCGGTCCAGGGACAAGACTCCAGAGCGAGCAGTACTTC. It codes for CAGGPGTRLQSEQYF.

The V and J genes are TRBV27 and TRBJ2-3; 13 bases map to TRBD2. This CDR3 region has 21 residues. Trimming at V came to 6 bases and at J to 0 bases, leaving 18 bases not matched to a gene. Germline-derived CDR1 and CDR2 are MNHEY and SMNVEV (reference sequence). CDR3 loop: CASRERGLAGLTLTSTDTQYF. The CDR3 bases are TGTGCCAGCAGGGAACGGGGACTAGCGGGATTAACTTTGACTAGCACAGATACGCAGTATTTT.

The CDR3 is CASNPVRLNTIYF. Here the CDR3 DNA reads TGTGCCAGCAACCCGGTGCGGTTGAACACCATATATTTT. The chain carries TRBV5-8 and TRBJ1-3; D remains ambiguous. Germline V gene data show CDR1 as SGHTS and CDR2 as YDEGEE. Trimming shortened V by 6 bases and J by 7 bases, and 14 bases separated the two germline ends. The length of the CDR3 is 13 residues. Using reference TRBV5-8 and TRBJ1-3 for the parts outside the CDR3, the full variable domain is EAGVTQSPTHLIKTRGQQATLRCSPISGHTSVYWYQQALGLGLQFLLWYDEGEERNRGNFPPRFSGRQFPNYSSELNVNALELEDSALYLCASNPVRLNTIYFGEGSWLTVV.

The V call is TRBV9, the J call TRBJ2-3; D is possibly TRBD2 (5 bases). CDR1 is SGDLS, CDR2 YYNGEE, per germline. This CDR3 comprises 15 residues. Trimming took off 0 bases at V and 5 bases at J, with 13 bases between the two ends. The CDR3 DNA sequence: TGTGCCAGCAGCGTAGGACGGGGAGTGGTAGATACGCAGTATTTT. Protein sequence: CASSVGRGVVDTQYF.